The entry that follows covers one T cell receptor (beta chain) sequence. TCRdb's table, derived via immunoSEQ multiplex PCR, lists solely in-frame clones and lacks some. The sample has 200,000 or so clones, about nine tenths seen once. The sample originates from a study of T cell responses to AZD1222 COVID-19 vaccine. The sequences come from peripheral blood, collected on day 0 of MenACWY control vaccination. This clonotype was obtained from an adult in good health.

Here the CDR3 DNA reads TGTGCTAGTGGTTTGGGGACAGTTGGCGCTGAAGCTTTCTTT. Translation: CASGLGTVGAEAFF. V and J are TRBV12-5 and TRBJ1-1, with a tentative D call TRBD1 (6 bases). V was pared by 1 base and J by 6 bases, with 12 bases between. This CDR3 is 14 amino acids long. Germline CDR1 reads LGHNT; CDR2 reads FRNRAP. Using reference TRBV12-5 and TRBJ1-1 for the parts outside the CDR3, the full variable domain is DARVTQTPRHKVTEMGQEVTMRCQPILGHNTVFWYRQTMMQGLELLAYFRNRAPLDDSGMPKDRFSAEMPDATLATLKIQPSEPRDSAVYFCASGLGTVGAEAFFGQGTRLTVV.